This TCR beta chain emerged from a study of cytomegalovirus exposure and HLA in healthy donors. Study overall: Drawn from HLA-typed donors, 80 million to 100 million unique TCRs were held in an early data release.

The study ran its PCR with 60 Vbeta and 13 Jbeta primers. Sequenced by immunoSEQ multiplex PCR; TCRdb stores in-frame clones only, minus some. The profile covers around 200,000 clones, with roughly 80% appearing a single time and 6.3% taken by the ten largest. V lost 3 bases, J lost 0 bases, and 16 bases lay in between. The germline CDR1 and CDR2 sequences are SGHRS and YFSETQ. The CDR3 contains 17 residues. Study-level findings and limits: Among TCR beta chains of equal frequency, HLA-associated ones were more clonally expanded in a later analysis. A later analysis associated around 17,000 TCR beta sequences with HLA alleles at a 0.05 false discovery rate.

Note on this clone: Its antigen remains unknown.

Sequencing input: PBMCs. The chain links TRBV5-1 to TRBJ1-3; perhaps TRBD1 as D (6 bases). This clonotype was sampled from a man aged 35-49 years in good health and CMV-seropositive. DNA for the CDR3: TGCGCCAGCAGCTCCCTACCGGGACATCGCTCTGGAAACACCATATATTTT. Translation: CASSSLPGHRSGNTIYF.